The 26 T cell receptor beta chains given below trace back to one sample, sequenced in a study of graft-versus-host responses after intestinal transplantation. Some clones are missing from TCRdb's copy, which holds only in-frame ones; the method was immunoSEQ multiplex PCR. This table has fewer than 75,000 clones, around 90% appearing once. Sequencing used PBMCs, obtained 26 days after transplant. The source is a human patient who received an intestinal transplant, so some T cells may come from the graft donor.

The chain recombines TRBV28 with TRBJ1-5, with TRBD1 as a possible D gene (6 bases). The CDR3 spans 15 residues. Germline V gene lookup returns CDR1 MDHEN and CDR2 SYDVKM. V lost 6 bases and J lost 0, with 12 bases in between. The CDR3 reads CASRPRTVSNQPQHF. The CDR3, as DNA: TGTGCCAGCAGACCCAGGACAGTTAGCAATCAGCCCCAGCATTTT.

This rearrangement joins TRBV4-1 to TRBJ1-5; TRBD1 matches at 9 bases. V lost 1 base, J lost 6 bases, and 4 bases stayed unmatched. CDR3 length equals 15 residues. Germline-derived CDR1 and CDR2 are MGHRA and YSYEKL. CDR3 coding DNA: TGCGCCAGCAGCCAAGGAGGACAGGGGCGTCAGCCCCAGCATTTT. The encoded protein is CASSQGGQGRQPQHF.

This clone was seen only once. CDR3 protein: CASSQSGGQETQYF. The CDR3 DNA reads as TGTGCCAGCAGCCAATCTGGCGGGCAAGAGACCCAGTACTTC. V is TRBV7-3 and J is TRBJ2-5; D is possibly TRBD2 (5 bases). Germline V gene sequence: CDR1 SGHTA, CDR2 FQGTGA. Trimming removed 5 bases at V and 2 bases at J, with 12 bases between. This CDR3 is 14 amino acids long.

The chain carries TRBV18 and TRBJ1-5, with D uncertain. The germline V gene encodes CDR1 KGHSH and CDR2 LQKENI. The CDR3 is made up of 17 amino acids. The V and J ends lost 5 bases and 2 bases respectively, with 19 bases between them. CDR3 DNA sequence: TGTGCCAGCTCATTAACCGGGGAGGGAAGGGGCAATCAGCCCCAGCATTTT. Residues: CASSLTGEGRGNQPQHF.

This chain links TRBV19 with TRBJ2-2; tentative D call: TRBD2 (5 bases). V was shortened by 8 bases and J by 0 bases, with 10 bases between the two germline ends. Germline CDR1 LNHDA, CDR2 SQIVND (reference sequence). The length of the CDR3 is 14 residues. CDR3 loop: CASRPGSNTGELFF. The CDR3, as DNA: TGTGCCAGTCGGCCGGGGTCGAACACCGGGGAGCTGTTTTTT.

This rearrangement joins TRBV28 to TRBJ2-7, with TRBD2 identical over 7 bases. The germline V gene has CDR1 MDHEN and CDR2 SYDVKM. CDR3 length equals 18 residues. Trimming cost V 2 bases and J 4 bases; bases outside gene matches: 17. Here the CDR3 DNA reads TGTGCCAGCAGTTTACGAAAATACCCCAGGCGGGGGTTTTACGAGCAGTACTTC. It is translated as CASSLRKYPRRGFYEQYF.

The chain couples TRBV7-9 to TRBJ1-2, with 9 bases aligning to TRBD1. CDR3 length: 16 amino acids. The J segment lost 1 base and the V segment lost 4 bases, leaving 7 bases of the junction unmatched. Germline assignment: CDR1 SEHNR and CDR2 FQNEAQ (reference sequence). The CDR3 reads CASSSGGTGRNYGYTF. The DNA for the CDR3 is TGTGCCAGCAGCTCGGGGGGGACAGGGCGTAACTATGGCTACACCTTC.

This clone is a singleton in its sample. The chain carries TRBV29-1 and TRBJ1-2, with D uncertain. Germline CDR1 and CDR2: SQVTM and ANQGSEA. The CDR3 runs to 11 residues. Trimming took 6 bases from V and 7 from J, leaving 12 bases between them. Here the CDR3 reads CSVPEGSGYTF. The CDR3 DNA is TGCAGCGTCCCCGAGGGCTCTGGCTACACCTTC.

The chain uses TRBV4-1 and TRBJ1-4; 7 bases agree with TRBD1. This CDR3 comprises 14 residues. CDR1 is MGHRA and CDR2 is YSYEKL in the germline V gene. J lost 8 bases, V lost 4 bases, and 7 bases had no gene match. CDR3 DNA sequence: TGCGCCAGCAGCCCGCAGACAGGGAAGGAAAAACTGTTTTTT. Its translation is CASSPQTGKEKLFF.

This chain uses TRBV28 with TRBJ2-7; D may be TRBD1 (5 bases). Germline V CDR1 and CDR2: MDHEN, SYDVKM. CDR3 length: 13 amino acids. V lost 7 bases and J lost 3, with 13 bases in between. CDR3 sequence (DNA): TGTGCCAGCAATGGGCAGGGTGGCTACGAGCAGTACGTC. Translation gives CASNGQGGYEQYV.

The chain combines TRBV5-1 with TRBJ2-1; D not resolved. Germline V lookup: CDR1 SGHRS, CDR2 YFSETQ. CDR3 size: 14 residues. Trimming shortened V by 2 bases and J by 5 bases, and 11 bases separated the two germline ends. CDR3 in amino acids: CASSFTEGNNEQFF. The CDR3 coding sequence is TGCGCCAGCAGCTTCACAGAAGGCAACAATGAGCAGTTCTTC.

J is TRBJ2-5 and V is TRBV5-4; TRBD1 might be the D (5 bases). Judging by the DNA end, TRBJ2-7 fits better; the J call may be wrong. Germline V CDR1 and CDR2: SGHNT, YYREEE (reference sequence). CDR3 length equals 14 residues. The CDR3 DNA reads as TGTGCCAGCAGCGCGGTGTCGACAGACGGCGAGCAGTACTTC. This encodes CASSAVSTDGEQYF.

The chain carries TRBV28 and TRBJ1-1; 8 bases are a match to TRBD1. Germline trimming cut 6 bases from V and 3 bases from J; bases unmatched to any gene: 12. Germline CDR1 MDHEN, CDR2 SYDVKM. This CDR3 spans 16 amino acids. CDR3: CASRTDRGRFYTEAFF. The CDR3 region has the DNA TGTGCCAGCAGAACCGACAGGGGAAGATTTTACACTGAAGCTTTCTTT.

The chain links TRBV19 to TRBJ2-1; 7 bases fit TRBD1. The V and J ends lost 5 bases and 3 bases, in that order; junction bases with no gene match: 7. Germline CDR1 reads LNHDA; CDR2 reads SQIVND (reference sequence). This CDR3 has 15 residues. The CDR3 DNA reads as TGTGCCAGTAGTTCCTCCCCAGGGGGCTACAATGAGCAGTTCTTC. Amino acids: CASSSSPGGYNEQFF. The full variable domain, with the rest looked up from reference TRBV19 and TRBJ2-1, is DGGITQSPKYLFRKEGQNVTLSCEQNLNHDAMYWYRQDPGQGLRLIYYSQIVNDFQKGDIAEGYSVSREKKESFPLTVTSAQKNPTAFYLCASSSSPGGYNEQFFGPGTRLTVL.

CDR3 DNA sequence: TGCGCCAGCAGTCGGACATATACCTATGGCTACACCTTC. Encoded protein: CASSRTYTYGYTF. J is TRBJ1-2 and V is TRBV4-1, with a possible D match to TRBD1 (5 bases). The ends were cut back, 6 bases at V and 4 bases at J, with 12 bases in the middle. Looked up from germline, CDR1 is MGHRA and CDR2 is YSYEKL. The CDR3 loop spans 13 amino acids.

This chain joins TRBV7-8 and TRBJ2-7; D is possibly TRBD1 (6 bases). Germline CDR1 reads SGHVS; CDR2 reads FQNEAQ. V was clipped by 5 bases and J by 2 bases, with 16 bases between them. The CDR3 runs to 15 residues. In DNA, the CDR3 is TGTGCCAGCAGCCCCACTGGTACAGGGACCTACGAGCAGTACTTC. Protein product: CASSPTGTGTYEQYF.

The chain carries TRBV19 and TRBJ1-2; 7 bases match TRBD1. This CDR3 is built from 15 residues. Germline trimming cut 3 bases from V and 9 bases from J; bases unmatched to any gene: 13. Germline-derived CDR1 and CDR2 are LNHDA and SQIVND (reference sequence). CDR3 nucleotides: TGTGCCAGTAGTATGGCCTCGACAGGGTGGAAGAGCTACACCTTC. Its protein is CASSMASTGWKSYTF.

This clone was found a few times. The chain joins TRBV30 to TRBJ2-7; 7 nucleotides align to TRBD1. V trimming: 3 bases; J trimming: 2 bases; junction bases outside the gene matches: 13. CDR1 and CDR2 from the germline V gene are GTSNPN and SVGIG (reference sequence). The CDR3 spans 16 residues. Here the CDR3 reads CAWRGRQGRPTYEQYV. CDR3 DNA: TGTGCCTGGAGGGGAAGACAGGGACGGCCCACCTACGAGCAGTACGTC.

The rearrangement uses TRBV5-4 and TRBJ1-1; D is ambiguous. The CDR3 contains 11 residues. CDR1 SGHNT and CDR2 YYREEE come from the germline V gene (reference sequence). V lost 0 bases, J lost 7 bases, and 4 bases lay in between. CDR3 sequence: CASSLAHEAFF. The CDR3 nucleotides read TGTGCCAGCAGCTTGGCCCATGAAGCTTTCTTT.

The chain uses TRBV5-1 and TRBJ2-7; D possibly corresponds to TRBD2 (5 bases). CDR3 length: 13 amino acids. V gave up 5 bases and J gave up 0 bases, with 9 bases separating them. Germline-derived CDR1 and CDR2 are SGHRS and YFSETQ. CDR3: CASSLTNSYEQYF. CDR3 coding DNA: TGCGCCAGCAGTTTGACTAACTCCTACGAGCAGTACTTC.

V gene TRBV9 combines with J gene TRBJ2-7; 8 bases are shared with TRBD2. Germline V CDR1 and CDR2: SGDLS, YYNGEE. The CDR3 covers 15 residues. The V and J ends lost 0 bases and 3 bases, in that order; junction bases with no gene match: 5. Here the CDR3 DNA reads TGTGCCAGCAGCGTAGAGGGAGCGGGAGTCTACGAGCAGTACTTC. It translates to CASSVEGAGVYEQYF.

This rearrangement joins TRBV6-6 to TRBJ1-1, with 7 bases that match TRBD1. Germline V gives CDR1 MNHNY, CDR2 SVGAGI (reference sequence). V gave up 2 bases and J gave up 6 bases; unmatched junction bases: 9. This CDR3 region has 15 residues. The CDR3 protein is CASSYGKEGASEAFF. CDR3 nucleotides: TGTGCCAGCAGTTACGGAAAGGAGGGGGCGTCTGAAGCTTTCTTT.

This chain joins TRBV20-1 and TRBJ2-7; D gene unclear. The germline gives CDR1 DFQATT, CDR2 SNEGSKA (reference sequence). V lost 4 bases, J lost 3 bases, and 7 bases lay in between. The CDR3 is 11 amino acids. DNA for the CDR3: TGCAGTGCTACTACGGGCTACGAGCAGTACTTC. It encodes CSATTGYEQYF.

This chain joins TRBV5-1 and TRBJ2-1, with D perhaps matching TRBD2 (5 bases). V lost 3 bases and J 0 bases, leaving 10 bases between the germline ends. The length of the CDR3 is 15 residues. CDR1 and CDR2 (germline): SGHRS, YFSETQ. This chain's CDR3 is CASSSGISSYNEQFF. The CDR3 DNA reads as TGCGCCAGCAGCTCGGGAATTAGCTCCTACAATGAGCAGTTCTTC. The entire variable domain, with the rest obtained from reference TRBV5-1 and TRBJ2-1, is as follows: KAGVTQTPRYLIKTRGQQVTLSCSPISGHRSVSWYQQTPGQGLQFLFEYFSETQRNKGNFPGRFSGRQFSNSRSEMNVSTLELGDSALYLCASSSGISSYNEQFFGPGTRLTVL.

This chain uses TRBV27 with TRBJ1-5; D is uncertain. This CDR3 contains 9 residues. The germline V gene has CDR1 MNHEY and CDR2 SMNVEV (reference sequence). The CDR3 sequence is CGPRGPQHF. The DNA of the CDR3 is TGTGGCCCACGGGGGCCCCAGCATTTT.

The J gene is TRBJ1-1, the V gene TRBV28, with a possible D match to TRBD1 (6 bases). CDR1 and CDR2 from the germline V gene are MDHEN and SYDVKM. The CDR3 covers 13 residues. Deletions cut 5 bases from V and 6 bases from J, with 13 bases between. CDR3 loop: CASSPTGKAEAFF. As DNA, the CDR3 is TGTGCCAGCAGTCCCACAGGGAAGGCTGAAGCTTTCTTT.